This T cell receptor (beta chain) was sequenced during a study of T-cell memory formation after mild COVID-19. Study-level information: Clusters of TCRs were largely donor specific.

The germline V and J ends were trimmed by 0 bases and 2 bases, with 13 bases remaining between them. Germline values: CDR1 DFQATT, CDR2 SNEGSKA (reference sequence). The CDR3 spans 15 residues. Via MiXCR, TCRdb re-called the 5' RACE reads, giving one row per CDR3 protein. Of 50,000 or so distinct CDR3 sequences listed, 25% to 35% are singletons. The table lists this clonotype with a few counts. This sequence originates from a man aged 18-30 years who had mild COVID-19 (a few samples of this study predate the infection). Cell type and time point are not known. The chain couples TRBV20-1 to TRBJ2-5, with a tentative D call TRBD2 (5 bases). The source material was PBMCs or a T cell subset sorted from them (not recorded which). The CDR3 DNA is TGCAGTGCTAGAGATAGGTACGGGGTACAAGAGACCCAGTACTTC. This encodes CSARDRYGVQETQYF.